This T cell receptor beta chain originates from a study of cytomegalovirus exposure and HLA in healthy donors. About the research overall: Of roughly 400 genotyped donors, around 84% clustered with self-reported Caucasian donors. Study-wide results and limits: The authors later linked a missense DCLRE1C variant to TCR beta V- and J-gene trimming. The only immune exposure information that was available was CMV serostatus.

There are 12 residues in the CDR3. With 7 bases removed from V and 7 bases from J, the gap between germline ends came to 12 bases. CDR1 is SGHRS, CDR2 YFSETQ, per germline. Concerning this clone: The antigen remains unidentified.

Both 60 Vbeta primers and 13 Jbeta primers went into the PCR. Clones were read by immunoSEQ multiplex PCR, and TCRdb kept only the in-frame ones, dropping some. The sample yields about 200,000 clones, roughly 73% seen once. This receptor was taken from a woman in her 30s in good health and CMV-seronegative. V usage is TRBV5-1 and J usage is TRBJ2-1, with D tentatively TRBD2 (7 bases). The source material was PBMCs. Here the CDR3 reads CASSKGGNEQFF. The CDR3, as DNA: TGCGCCAGCTCGAAGGGGGGGAATGAGCAGTTCTTC.